This TCR beta chain was recorded in a study of cytomegalovirus exposure and HLA in healthy donors. This clone counts as medium-sized (0.01 to 0.1%). Its target is not known. Germline CDR1 reads SGHNT; CDR2 reads YENEEA. The CDR3 runs 16 residues. Trimming removed 0 bases from V and 4 bases from J; junction bases left unmatched: 8. Use of 60 Vbeta and 13 Jbeta primers characterized the PCR. The protocol was immunoSEQ multiplex PCR, while the TCRdb copy is restricted to in-frame clones and leaves out a portion. The sample consists of approximately 110,000 clones, 76% of them appearing once. Study-wide results and limits: V- and J-gene trimming in TCR beta was tied to a missense DCLRE1C variant by an analysis performed later. TCR beta sequences reportedly predicted most subjects' HLA-A and HLA-B alleles accurately. The classifier, whose performance was assessed in both the original and validation cohorts, reportedly diagnosed cytomegalovirus status with high specificity and sensitivity.

This sequence joins TRBV11-3 and TRBJ2-7, with 8 bases matching TRBD1. The sample was PBMCs. The source of this sequence is a middle-aged man in good health and CMV-seropositive. This CDR3 is CASSLERAGGDYEQYF. The CDR3 DNA follows: TGTGCCAGCAGCTTAGAGCGTGCAGGGGGCGATTACGAGCAGTACTTC. Drawing the rest from reference TRBV11-3 and TRBJ2-7, the complete variable domain is EAGVVQSPRYKIIEKKQPVAFWCNPISGHNTLYWYLQNLGQGPELLIRYENEEAVDDSQLPKDRFSAERLKGVDSTLKIQPAELGDSAVYLCASSLERAGGDYEQYFGPGTRLTVT.